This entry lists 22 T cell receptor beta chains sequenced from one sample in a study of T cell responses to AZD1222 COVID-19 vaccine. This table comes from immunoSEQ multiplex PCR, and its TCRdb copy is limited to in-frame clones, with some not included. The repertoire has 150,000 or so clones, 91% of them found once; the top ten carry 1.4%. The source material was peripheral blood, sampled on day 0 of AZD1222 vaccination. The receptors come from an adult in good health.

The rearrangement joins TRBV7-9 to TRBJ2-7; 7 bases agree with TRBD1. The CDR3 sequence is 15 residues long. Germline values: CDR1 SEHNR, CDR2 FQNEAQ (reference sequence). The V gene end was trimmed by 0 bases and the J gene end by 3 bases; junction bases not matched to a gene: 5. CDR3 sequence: CASSLANRGLYEQYF. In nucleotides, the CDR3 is TGTGCCAGCAGCTTAGCTAACAGGGGTCTCTACGAGCAGTACTTC.

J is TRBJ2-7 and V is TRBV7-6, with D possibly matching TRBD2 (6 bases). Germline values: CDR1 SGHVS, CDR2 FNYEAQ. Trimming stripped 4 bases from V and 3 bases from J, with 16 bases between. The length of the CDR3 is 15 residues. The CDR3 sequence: CASSYSEGGNYEQYF. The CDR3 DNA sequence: TGTGCCAGCAGCTACTCGGAGGGTGGGAACTACGAGCAGTACTTC. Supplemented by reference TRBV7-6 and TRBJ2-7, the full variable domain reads GAGVSQSPRYKVTKRGQDVALRCDPISGHVSLYWYRQALGQGPEFLTYFNYEAQQDKSGLPNDRFSAERPEGSISTLTIQRTEQRDSAMYRCASSYSEGGNYEQYFGPGTRLTVT.

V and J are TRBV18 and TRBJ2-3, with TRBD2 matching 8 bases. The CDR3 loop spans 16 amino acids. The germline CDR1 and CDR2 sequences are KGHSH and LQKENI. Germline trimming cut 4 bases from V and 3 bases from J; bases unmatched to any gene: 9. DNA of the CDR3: TGTGCCAGCTCACTGACACTAGCGGTGCTGACAGATACGCAGTATTTT. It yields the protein CASSLTLAVLTDTQYF.

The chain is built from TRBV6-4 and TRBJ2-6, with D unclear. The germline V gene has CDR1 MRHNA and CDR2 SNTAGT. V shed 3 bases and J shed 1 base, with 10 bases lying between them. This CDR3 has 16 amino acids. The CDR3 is CASSEGSLSGANVLTF. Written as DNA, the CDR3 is TGTGCCAGCAGTGAGGGCAGCCTGTCTGGGGCCAACGTCCTGACTTTC.

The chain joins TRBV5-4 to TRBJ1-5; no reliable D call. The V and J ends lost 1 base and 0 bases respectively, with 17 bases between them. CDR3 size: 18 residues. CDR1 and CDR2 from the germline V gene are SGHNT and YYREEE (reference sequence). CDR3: CASSLSKGAPRSNQPQHF. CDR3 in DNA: TGTGCCAGCAGCTTGAGTAAAGGAGCCCCGCGTAGCAATCAGCCCCAGCATTTT.

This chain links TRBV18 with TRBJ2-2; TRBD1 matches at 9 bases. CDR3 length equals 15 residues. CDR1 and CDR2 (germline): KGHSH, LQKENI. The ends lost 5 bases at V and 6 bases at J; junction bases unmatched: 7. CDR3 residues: CASSSGTGYPGELFF. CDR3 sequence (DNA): TGTGCCAGCTCATCCGGGACAGGGTATCCCGGGGAGCTGTTTTTT.

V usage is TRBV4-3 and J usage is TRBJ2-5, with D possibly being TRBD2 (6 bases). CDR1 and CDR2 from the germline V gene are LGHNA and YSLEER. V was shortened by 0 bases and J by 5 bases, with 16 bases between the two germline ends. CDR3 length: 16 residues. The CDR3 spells CASSQESRDSLETQYF. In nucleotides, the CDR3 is TGCGCCAGCAGCCAAGAGTCCCGGGACTCGTTGGAGACCCAGTACTTC.

For the CDR3, the DNA is TGCGCCAGCAGCCGCAGTATAAGTTCCGGGGAGCTGTTTTTT. Amino acids: CASSRSISSGELFF. The chain is built from TRBV4-3 and TRBJ2-2; D is ambiguous. The germline gives CDR1 LGHNA, CDR2 YSLEER. The CDR3 totals 14 residues. The ends were cut back, 4 bases at V and 6 bases at J, with 12 bases in the middle.

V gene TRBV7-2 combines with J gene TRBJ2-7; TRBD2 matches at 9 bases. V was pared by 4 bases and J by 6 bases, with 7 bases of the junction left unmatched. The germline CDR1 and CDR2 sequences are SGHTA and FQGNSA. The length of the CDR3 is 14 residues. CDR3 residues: CASSSIAGVGEQYF. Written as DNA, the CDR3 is TGTGCCAGCAGCTCCATAGCGGGAGTGGGCGAGCAGTACTTC.

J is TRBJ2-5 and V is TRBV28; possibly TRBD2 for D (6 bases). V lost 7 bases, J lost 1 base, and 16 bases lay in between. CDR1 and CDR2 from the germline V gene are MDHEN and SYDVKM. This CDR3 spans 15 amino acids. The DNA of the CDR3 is TGTGCCAGCAAGTTCCAGCGGGCCGGCCAAGAGACCCAGTACTTC. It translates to CASKFQRAGQETQYF.

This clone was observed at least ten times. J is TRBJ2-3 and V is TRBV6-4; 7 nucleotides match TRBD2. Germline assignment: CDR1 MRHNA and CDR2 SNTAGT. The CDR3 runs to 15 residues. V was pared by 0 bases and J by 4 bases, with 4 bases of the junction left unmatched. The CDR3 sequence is CASSDSGGGPDTQYF. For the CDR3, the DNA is TGTGCCAGCAGTGACTCGGGGGGAGGGCCAGATACGCAGTATTTT.

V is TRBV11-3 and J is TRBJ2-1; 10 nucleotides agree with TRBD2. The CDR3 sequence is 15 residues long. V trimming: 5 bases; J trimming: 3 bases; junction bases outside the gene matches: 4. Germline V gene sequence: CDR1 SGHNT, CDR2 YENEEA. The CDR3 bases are TGTGCCAGCAGCCCCGGGACTAGCGTCTACAATGAGCAGTTCTTC. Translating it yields CASSPGTSVYNEQFF.

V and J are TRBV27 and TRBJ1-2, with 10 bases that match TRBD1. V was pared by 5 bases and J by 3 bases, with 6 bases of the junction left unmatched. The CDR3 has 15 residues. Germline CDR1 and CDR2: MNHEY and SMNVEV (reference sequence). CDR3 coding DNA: TGTGCCAGCAGTCTACGACAGGGGGCGGACTATGGCTACACCTTC. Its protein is CASSLRQGADYGYTF.

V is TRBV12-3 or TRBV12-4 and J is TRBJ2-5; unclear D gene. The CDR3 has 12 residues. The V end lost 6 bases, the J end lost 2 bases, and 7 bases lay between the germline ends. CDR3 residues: CASSTIQETQYF. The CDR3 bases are TGTGCCAGCAGCACGATACAAGAGACCCAGTACTTC.

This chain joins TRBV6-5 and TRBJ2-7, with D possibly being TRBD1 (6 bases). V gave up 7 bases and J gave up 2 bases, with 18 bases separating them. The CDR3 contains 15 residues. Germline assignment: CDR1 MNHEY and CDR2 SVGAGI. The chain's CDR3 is CASMDRPKGPYEQYF. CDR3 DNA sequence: TGTGCCAGCATGGACAGACCCAAGGGACCCTACGAGCAGTACTTC.

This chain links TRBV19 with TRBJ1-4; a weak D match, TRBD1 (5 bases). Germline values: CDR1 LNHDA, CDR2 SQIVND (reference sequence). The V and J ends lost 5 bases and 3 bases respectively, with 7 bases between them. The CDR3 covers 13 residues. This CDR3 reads CASSGAPNEKLFF. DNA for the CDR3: TGTGCCAGTAGTGGGGCACCTAATGAAAAACTGTTTTTT.

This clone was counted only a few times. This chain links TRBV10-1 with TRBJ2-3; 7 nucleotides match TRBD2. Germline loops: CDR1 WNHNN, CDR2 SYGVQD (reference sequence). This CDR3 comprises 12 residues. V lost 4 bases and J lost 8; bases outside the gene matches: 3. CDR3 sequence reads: CASSVSSGTQYF. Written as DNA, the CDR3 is TGCGCCAGCAGTGTGTCTAGCGGTACGCAGTATTTT.

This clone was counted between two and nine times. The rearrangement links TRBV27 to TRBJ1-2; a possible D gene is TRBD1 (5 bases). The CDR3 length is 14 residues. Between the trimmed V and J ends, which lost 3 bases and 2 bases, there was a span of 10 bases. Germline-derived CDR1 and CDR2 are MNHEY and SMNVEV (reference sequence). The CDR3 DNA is TGTGCCAGCAGTTTTGGGGGTACGAACTATGGCTACACCTTC. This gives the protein CASSFGGTNYGYTF.

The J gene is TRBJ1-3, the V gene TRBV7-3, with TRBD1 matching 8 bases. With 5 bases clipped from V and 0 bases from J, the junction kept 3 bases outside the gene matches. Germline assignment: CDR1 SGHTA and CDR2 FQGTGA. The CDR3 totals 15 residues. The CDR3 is CASSRDRGSGNTIYF. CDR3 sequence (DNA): TGTGCCAGCAGCCGCGACAGGGGCTCTGGAAACACCATATATTTT.

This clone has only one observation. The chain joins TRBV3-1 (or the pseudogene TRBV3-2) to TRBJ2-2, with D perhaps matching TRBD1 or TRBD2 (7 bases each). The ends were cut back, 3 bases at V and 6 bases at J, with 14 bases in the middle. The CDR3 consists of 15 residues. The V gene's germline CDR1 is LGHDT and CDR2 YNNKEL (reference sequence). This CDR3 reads CASSHPGGRAGELFF. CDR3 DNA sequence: TGTGCCAGCAGCCACCCAGGGGGGAGGGCCGGGGAGCTGTTTTTT.

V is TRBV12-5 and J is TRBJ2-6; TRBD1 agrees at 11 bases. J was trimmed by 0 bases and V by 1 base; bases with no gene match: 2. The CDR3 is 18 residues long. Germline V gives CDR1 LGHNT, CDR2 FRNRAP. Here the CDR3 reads CASGLGDRGSSGANVLTF. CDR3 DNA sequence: TGTGCTAGTGGTTTGGGGGACAGGGGGAGCTCTGGGGCCAACGTCCTGACTTTC.

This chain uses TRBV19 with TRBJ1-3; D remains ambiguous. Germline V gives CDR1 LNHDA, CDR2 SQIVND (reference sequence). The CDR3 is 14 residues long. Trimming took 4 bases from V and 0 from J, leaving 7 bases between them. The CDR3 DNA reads TGTGCCAGTAGTACGGGCTCCTCTGGAAACACCATATATTTT. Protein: CASSTGSSGNTIYF.